Listed below are T cell receptor beta chains from one sample, sequenced in a study of blood T cell repertoires in COVID-19. The data were produced by immunoSEQ multiplex PCR, yet TCRdb's version contains in-frame clones alone and is incomplete. The table lists roughly 200,000 clones, 65% to 85% of them singletons, with roughly 8.7% in the top ten. Sequencing was done on a sample of peripheral blood. The receptors originated from a man in his forties with active or convalescent COVID-19. CDR3s include the opening cysteine and the closing phenylalanine or tryptophan. Each record gives: J gene, V gene, CDR3 length, clone size, D gene, CDR3 protein, CDR3 DNA. The D gene is left open where the match is weak. A clone size is listed for some rows: how often the clone was seen (once, few, many), or a class if it is expanded.

>TRBJ2-1|TRBV11-3|16|-|TRBD1
CASSPLQGETYNEQFF
TGTGCCAGCAGCCCCTTACAGGGGGAAACCTACAATGAGCAGTTCTTC
>TRBJ1-5|TRBV19|13|-|-
CASTREARQPQHF
TGTGCCAGCACCCGGGAGGCCAGGCAGCCCCAGCATTTT
>TRBJ1-1|TRBV7-9|15|-|TRBD1
CASSGRQGMDTEAFF
TGTGCCAGCAGCGGAAGACAGGGTATGGACACTGAAGCTTTCTTT
>TRBJ2-1|TRBV10-3|14|once|-
CAISDGLSGNEQFF
TGTGCCATCAGTGACGGACTCTCAGGCAATGAGCAGTTCTTC
>TRBJ1-1|TRBV7-9|17|-|-
CASSLAGGEQGRTEAFF
TGTGCCAGCAGCTTAGCGGGAGGGGAACAGGGAAGAACTGAAGCTTTCTTT
>TRBJ1-3|TRBV19|16|-|-
CASSKLGESSGNTIYF
TGTGCCAGTAGTAAGCTCGGGGAGAGCTCTGGAAACACCATATATTTT
>TRBJ2-7|TRBV9|16|-|-
CASSVAATPPNYEQYF
TGTGCCAGCAGCGTAGCTGCGACTCCCCCTAACTACGAGCAGTACTTC
>TRBJ1-2|TRBV14|16|-|TRBD1
CASSQEGKGAEYGYTF
TGTGCCAGCAGCCAAGAGGGGAAGGGGGCGGAATATGGCTACACCTTC
>TRBJ1-2|TRBV6-2/TRBV6-3|15|-|-
CASSYRQGATYGYTF
TGTGCCAGCAGTTACCGGCAGGGCGCAACCTATGGCTACACCTTC
>TRBJ2-1|TRBV11-2|16|-|-
CASTHSYEGGGNEQFF
TGTGCCAGCACTCACTCCTACGAGGGGGGGGGCAATGAGCAGTTCTTC
>TRBJ1-3|TRBV5-4|14|-|-
CASSFGTPGNTIYF
TGTGCCAGCAGCTTCGGGACACCTGGAAACACCATATATTTT
>TRBJ2-4|TRBV15|16|-|-
CATSSYNSGNKNIQYF
TGTGCCACCAGCAGTTATAACTCGGGGAACAAAAACATTCAGTACTTC
>TRBJ1-5|TRBV19|15|-|TRBD1
CASSGTGARNQPQHF
TGTGCCAGTAGCGGGACAGGGGCCCGCAATCAGCCCCAGCATTTT
>TRBJ1-1|TRBV5-1|14|-|-
CASSLSGGNTEAFF
TGCGCCAGCAGCTTGTCGGGAGGGAACACTGAAGCTTTCTTT
>TRBJ2-7|TRBV6-2/TRBV6-3|15|-|-
CASSYLRDQAYEQYF
TGTGCCAGCAGTTACCTGCGGGATCAAGCTTACGAGCAGTACTTC
>TRBJ1-1|TRBV11-2|13|-|-
CASSIALNTEAFF
TGTGCCAGCAGCATAGCTTTGAACACTGAAGCTTTCTTT
>TRBJ2-7|TRBV19|15|-|TRBD2
CASSISQRGTYEQYF
TGTGCCAGTAGTATCTCTCAGCGGGGTACCTACGAGCAGTACTTC
>TRBJ1-5|TRBV24-1|14|-|TRBD1
CATSDRTGFQPQHF
TGTGCCACCAGTGACCGGACAGGTTTTCAGCCCCAGCATTTT
>TRBJ1-5|TRBV6-5|14|-|-
CASSGTPTNQPQHF
TGTGCCAGCAGCGGGACACCGACCAATCAGCCCCAGCATTTT
>TRBJ2-7|TRBV6-5|15|-|-
CASSYYSGLSYEQYF
TGTGCCAGCAGTTACTATAGCGGCCTCTCCTACGAGCAGTACTTC
>TRBJ2-1|TRBV6-5|16|-|TRBD2
CASSYRLAGFQDEQFF
TGTGCCAGCAGTTACCGGCTAGCGGGATTTCAGGATGAGCAGTTCTTC
>TRBJ2-3|TRBV4-2|18|-|TRBD2
CASSQWTSGGPSTDTQYF
TGTGCCAGCAGCCAATGGACTAGCGGGGGCCCTAGCACAGATACGCAGTATTTT
>TRBJ1-4|TRBV4-1|15|-|-
CASSLSRGTNEKLFF
TGCGCCAGCAGCCTCAGTCGGGGGACTAATGAAAAACTGTTTTTT
>TRBJ2-7|TRBV3-1/TRBV3-2|14|-|TRBD1
CASSSRDREYEQYF
TGTGCCAGCAGCTCGCGGGACAGGGAGTACGAGCAGTACTTC
>TRBJ2-1|TRBV27|19|-|TRBD2
CASSFFPPTSGSSYNEQFF
TGTGCCAGCAGTTTTTTCCCCCCGACTAGCGGAAGCTCCTACAATGAGCAGTTCTTC
>TRBJ2-5|TRBV6-2/TRBV6-3|16|-|TRBD2
CASSYAGTSGAETQYF
TGTGCCAGCAGTTACGCGGGGACTAGCGGTGCGGAGACCCAGTACTTC